Ten or more counts support the clone carrying this T cell receptor beta chain. Documented time point: patch test 3, about 24 weeks after DPC sensitization. As to treatment: therapeutic diphenylcyclopropenone sensitization with weekly scalp DPC. The data belong to a study of human T cells and chemical hapten exposure. Each cDNA molecule in the library carried unique molecular identifiers. Methods used by the authors: With a range of 23,224 to 690,600, the median per sample was roughly 95,000 TCRs. TCRdb analysed the RACE reads with MiXCR anew, one entry per CDR3 protein. The V and J calls here are based on TCRdb, not the publication. The table has fewer than 100,000 distinct CDR3 sequences, 9.5% to 13% seen once. The length of the CDR3 is 14 residues. Trimming shortened V by 6 bases and J by 0 bases, and 12 bases separated the two germline ends. Germline CDR1 DFQATT, CDR2 SNEGSKA (reference sequence).

This chain joins TRBV20-1 and TRBJ1-5; D ambiguous. The TCR comes from a woman aged 25 to 45 with alopecia areata. Some clones in this sample may be carry-over from other donors' samples. The specimen comprised whole blood, sampled in connection with sensitization to the hapten diphenylcyclopropenone (DPC). The CDR3 bases are TGCAGTGCGAATCGGCTTAATAGCAATCAGCCCCAGCATTTT. Protein: CSANRLNSNQPQHF.